This T cell receptor (beta chain) was observed in a study of regulatory T cells in long-lasting Graves disease. Study-level points and caveats: With persistent disease, TRBV28, TRBJ1-2 and TRBJ2-5 were the favored segments.

This clonotype has a count of ten or more. The antigen is not known. Between the trimmed V and J ends, which lost 4 bases and 2 bases, there was a span of 10 bases. CDR1 is MNHEY and CDR2 is SVGAGI in the germline V gene. This CDR3 is 14 amino acids long. Investigators prepared the TCR beta libraries by applying iRepertoire HTBI primers and Arm-PCR of CDR3 regions. TCRdb redid the calling of the multiplex PCR reads with MiXCR, one entry per CDR3 protein. The profile shows 500,000 to 700,000 distinct CDR3 sequences, roughly 15% of them singletons. Time point defined: newly diagnosed GD, antithyroid drugs for less than 3 months. RNA from PBMCs was the source of the TCR library. These data also featured in a second study, about T cells in Graves' hyperthyroidism and ophthalmopathy. This second report adds: First-round RT-PCR of the TCR CDR3 relied on the HTBI primer set. The model anticipated ophthalmopathy a median about 6.5 months pre-onset.

This receptor was taken from a woman in her twenties or thirties with Graves disease. The chain joins TRBV6-5 to TRBJ2-3; D is uncertain. The sequenced sample was peripheral blood mononuclear cells (PBMCs), obtained at new diagnosis, from a patient treated with antithyroid drugs. Here the CDR3 DNA reads TGTGCCAGCAGTTCATACGCGGTCACAGATACGCAGTATTTT. Translated: CASSSYAVTDTQYF.